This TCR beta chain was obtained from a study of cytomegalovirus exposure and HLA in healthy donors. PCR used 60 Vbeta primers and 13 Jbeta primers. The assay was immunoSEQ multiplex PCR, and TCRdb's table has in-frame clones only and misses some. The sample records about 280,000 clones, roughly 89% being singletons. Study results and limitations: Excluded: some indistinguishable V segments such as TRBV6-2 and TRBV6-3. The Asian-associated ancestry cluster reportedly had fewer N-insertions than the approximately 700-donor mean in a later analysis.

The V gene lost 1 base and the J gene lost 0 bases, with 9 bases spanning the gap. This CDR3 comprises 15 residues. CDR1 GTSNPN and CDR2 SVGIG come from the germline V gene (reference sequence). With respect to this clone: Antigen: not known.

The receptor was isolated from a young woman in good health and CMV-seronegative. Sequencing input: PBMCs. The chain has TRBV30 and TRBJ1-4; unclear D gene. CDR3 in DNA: TGTGCCTGGAGTGCCCCTCCCGCAACTAATGAAAAACTGTTTTTT. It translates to CAWSAPPATNEKLFF.